The clone carrying this TCR beta chain was observed a handful of times. The entry originates in a study of patients and donors after allogeneic stem cell transplantation. TCRdb re-called the RT-PCR reads through MiXCR, storing one row per CDR3 protein. The data show 200,000 to 250,000 distinct CDR3 sequences, 12% to 15% seen once. The CDR3 is 14 residues long. Germline V gene sequence: CDR1 SGHTA, CDR2 FQGNSA. V lost 0 bases and J 6 bases, leaving 10 bases between the germline ends. The receptor was isolated from a human donor who was either an allogeneic HSCT recipient or a stem cell or donor lymphocyte infusion donor (not recorded which). It is not recorded whose cells these are; they may come from a transplant donor. The chain uses TRBV7-2 and TRBJ2-3, with a tentative D call TRBD2 (7 bases). The sequencing sample was made of blood, either unsorted or a sorted T cell fraction (not recorded which). CDR3 DNA sequence: TGTGCCAGCAGCTTAGCGGGGGGGCTCGATACGCAGTATTTT. Translating it yields CASSLAGGLDTQYF.